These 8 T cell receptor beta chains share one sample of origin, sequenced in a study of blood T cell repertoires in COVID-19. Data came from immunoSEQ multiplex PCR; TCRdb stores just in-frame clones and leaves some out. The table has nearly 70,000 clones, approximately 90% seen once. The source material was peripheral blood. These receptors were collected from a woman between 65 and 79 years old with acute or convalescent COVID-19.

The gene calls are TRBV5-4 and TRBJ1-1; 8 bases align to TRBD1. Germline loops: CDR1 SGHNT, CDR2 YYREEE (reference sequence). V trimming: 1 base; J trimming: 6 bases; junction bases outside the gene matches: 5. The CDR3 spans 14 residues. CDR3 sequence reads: CASSLQGAGAEAFF. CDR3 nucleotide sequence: TGTGCCAGCAGCTTGCAGGGGGCCGGTGCTGAAGCTTTCTTT.

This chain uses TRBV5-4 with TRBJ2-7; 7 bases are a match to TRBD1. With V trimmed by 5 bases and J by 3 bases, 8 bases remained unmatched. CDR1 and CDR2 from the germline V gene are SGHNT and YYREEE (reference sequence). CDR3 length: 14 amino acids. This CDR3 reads CASSPDRQRYEQYF. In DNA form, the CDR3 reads TGTGCCAGCAGTCCGGACAGGCAACGCTACGAGCAGTACTTC.

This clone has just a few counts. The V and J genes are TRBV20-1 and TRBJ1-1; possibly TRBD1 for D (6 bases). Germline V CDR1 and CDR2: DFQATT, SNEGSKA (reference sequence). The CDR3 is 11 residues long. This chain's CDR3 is CTPRGASEAFF. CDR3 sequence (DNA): TGCACCCCCCGGGGGGCTAGTGAAGCTTTCTTT.

The CDR3 here is CATSDTPSSGSGHTQYF. In DNA form, the CDR3 reads TGTGCCACCAGTGATACGCCGAGTAGCGGGAGTGGACATACGCAGTATTTT. The V gene is TRBV24-1, the J gene TRBJ2-3; TRBD2 matches 9 bases. Germline assignment: CDR1 KGHDR and CDR2 SFDVKD. This CDR3 spans 17 amino acids. Trimming removed 3 bases from V and 7 bases from J; junction bases left unmatched: 13.

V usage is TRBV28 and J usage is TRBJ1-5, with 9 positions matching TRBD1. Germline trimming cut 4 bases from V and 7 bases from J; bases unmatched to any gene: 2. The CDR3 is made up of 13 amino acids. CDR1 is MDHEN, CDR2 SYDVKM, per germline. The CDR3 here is CASSWDRAQPQHF. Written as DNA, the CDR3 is TGTGCCAGCAGTTGGGACAGGGCGCAGCCCCAGCATTTT.

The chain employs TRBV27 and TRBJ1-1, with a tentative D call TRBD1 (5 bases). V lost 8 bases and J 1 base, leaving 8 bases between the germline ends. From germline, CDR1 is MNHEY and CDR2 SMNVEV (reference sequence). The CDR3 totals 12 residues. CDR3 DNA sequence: TGTGCCAGCTGGAGGGGGAACACTGAAGCTTTCTTT. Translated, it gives CASWRGNTEAFF.

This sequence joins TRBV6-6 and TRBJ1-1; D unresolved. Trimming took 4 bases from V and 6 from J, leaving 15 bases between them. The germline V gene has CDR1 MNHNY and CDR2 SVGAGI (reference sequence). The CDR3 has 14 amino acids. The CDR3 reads CASSSFEEGSEAFF. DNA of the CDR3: TGTGCCAGCAGTTCCTTCGAGGAGGGATCTGAAGCTTTCTTT.

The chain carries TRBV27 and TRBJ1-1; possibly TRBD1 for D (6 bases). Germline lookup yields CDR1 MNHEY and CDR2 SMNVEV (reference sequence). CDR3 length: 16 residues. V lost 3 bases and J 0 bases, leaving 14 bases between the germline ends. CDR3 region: CASSLGGAPVNTEAFF. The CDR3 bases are TGTGCCAGCAGTTTGGGGGGGGCGCCCGTGAACACTGAAGCTTTCTTT.